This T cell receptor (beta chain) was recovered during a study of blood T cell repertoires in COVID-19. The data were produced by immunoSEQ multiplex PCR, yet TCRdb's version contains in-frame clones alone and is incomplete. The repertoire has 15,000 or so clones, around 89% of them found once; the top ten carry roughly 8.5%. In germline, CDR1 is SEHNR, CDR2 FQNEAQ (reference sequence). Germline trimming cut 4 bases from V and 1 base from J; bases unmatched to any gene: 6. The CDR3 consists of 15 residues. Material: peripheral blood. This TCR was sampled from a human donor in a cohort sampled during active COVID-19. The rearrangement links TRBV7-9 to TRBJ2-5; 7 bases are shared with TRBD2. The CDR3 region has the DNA TGTGCCAGCAGCTCTGGGGCGGGGGTCCAAGAGACCCAGTACTTC. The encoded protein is CASSSGAGVQETQYF.